Detailed here is one TCR beta chain. Its antigen is as yet unknown. The data stem from a study of spatial heterogeneity in lung cancer. Carried by each TCR cDNA molecule was a unique molecular identifier. Using its own MiXCR run on the 5' RACE reads, TCRdb lists one record per CDR3 protein. The data contain about 95,000 distinct CDR3 sequences, over 8.5% of them singletons. Time point indicated: sample taken at primary tumor resection. Unsorted tumor, nontumor lung tissue or cryopreserved PBMC supplied the whole RNA. General observations from the study: The study found ubiquitous expanded tumor TCRs in blood more at resection than follow-up.

Germline CDR1 MDHEN, CDR2 SYDVKM. With V trimmed by 3 bases and J by 9 bases, 5 bases remained unmatched. CDR3 length: 14 residues. The genes are TRBV28 and TRBJ2-1, with 10 nucleotides matching TRBD2. The sequence was obtained from a male donor with early-stage non-small cell lung cancer. Sequencing was performed on PBMCs, taken at surgery. CDR3 in amino acids: CASSLEREGTEQFF. CDR3 DNA sequence: TGTGCCAGCAGTTTGGAGCGGGAGGGGACTGAGCAGTTCTTC.